This TCR beta chain appears in the sequencing data of a study of T cells in narcolepsy. This clone was counted a single time. Its cognate antigen is unknown. The table came from immunoSEQ multiplex PCR; TCRdb's copy has only in-frame clones and leaves some out. Here the sample spans some 24,000 clones, approximately 89% being singletons. Broader study findings: Blood of same and different patients, but not healthy controls, reportedly held recurring autoreactive clonotypes.

Sequencing was carried out using CD45RA- memory CD4+ T cells from PBMCs. This sequence originates from a human donor with narcolepsy.

The CDR3 is CASSPRTSHATQYF. In DNA form, the CDR3 reads TGTGCCAGCTCACCACGGACAAGCCATGCGACCCAGTACTTC. The chain combines TRBV18 with TRBJ2-5, with a weak D call TRBD1 (5 bases). Germline V gene sequence: CDR1 KGHSH, CDR2 LQKENI. This CDR3 spans 14 amino acids. With 1 base removed from V and 7 bases from J, the gap between germline ends came to 13 bases.